This T cell receptor beta chain emerged from a study of identical twins. TCRdb re-called the 5' RACE reads through MiXCR, storing one row per CDR3 protein. The sample yields 400,000 to 550,000 distinct CDR3 sequences, 20% to 25% seen once. Each donor was a healthy Caucasian. Details on this clonotype: The target antigen is unknown.

Study results and limitations: Within twin pairs, the out-of-frame alpha sequences they shared showed excess low generation probability.

These same records also appear under a second study, on T cells expressing NK-cell markers.

Sequenced sample: CD4+ T cells sorted from blood. This clonotype was sampled from a woman between 18 and 30 years old in good health.

The CDR3 sequence is CASRLGRSGGHSNEQFF. CDR3 DNA: TGTGCCAGCAGGCTCGGGCGTAGCGGGGGACATTCCAATGAGCAGTTCTTC. The chain has TRBV12-3 or TRBV12-4 and TRBJ2-1, with 9 bases matching TRBD2. The V and J ends lost 6 bases and 6 bases, in that order; junction bases with no gene match: 15. This CDR3 is 17 amino acids long.